Shown below are 16 T cell receptor beta chains from a single sample sequenced in a study of blood T cell repertoires in COVID-19. Libraries were prepared by immunoSEQ multiplex PCR; TCRdb keeps only in-frame clonotypes and omits some of them. The table records 130,000 to 150,000 clones, 80% of them present only once. The specimen sequenced was peripheral blood. The receptors here all came from a man aged 70 or older who had recovered from COVID-19.

This chain joins TRBV3-1 (or the pseudogene TRBV3-2) and TRBJ1-6; tentatively, D is TRBD1 (6 bases). V lost 2 bases and J lost 4, with 12 bases in between. Germline CDR1 reads LGHDT; CDR2 reads YNNKEL (reference sequence). The CDR3 has 16 amino acids. CDR3 in DNA: TGTGCCAGCAGCCAATCAGGGGTTGGGTATAATTCACCCCTCCACTTT. This translates into CASSQSGVGYNSPLHF.

This clone showed up just a few times. The chain employs TRBV2 and TRBJ2-1, with D possibly being TRBD2 (6 bases). V was pared by 5 bases and J by 0 bases, with 11 bases between. This CDR3 spans 15 amino acids. The germline V gene has CDR1 SNHLY and CDR2 FYNNEI. The CDR3 nucleotides are TGTGCCAGCAGTCTCCGGGGGTTCTCCTACAATGAGCAGTTCTTC. Amino acid sequence: CASSLRGFSYNEQFF.

The chain uses TRBV19 and TRBJ2-3; 9 bases are shared with TRBD2. The CDR3 covers 16 residues. V gave up 7 bases and J gave up 0 bases; unmatched junction bases: 8. Per germline, CDR1 LNHDA and CDR2 SQIVND (reference sequence). In DNA form, the CDR3 reads TGTGCCAGTATGCGGGAGGGTGGGGGCAGCACAGATACGCAGTATTTT. It yields the protein CASMREGGGSTDTQYF.

The chain employs TRBV15 and TRBJ1-3, with 8 bases identical to TRBD1. V gave up 3 bases and J gave up 9 bases; unmatched junction bases: 7. CDR3 length: 14 residues. From germline, CDR1 is LNHNV and CDR2 YYDKDF (reference sequence). The CDR3 DNA follows: TGTGCCACCAGCAGGTCCGGGACAGGCCCCACCATATATTTT. Translation: CATSRSGTGPTIYF.

The chain joins TRBV29-1 to TRBJ2-7; TRBD2 aligns across 12 bases. The CDR3 sequence is 17 residues long. V shed 4 bases, J shed 5 bases, and the junction held 15 bases outside the gene matches. Per the germline V gene, CDR1 is SQVTM and CDR2 is ANQGSEA. The CDR3 region is CSVGGAASGRDEDEQYF. In DNA, the CDR3 is TGCAGCGTTGGAGGGGCGGCTAGCGGGAGGGATGAAGACGAGCAGTACTTC.

In regard to this clone: Additional DNA sequences in this sample encode the identical CDR3. The chain employs TRBV24-1 and TRBJ2-1; weak D call: TRBD2 (5 bases). V lost 4 bases and J 0 bases, leaving 12 bases between the germline ends. CDR1 is KGHDR, CDR2 SFDVKD, per germline. The CDR3 sequence is 16 residues long. The CDR3 protein is CATSDADSSSYNEQFF. CDR3 coding DNA: TGTGCCACCAGTGACGCGGACTCAAGCTCCTACAATGAGCAGTTCTTC.

This clone showed up just a few times. This chain connects TRBV10-3 to TRBJ1-6; D not certain. The CDR3 length is 16 residues. The germline V and J ends were trimmed by 3 bases and 0 bases, with 9 bases remaining between them. Germline CDR1 is ENHRY and CDR2 is SYGVKD. The CDR3 protein is CAISDGSGSYNSPLHF. CDR3 coding DNA: TGTGCCATCAGTGACGGTTCTGGCTCCTATAATTCACCCCTCCACTTT.

The gene calls are TRBV11-2 and TRBJ2-2, with TRBD2 identical over 8 bases. The CDR3 runs 16 residues. Looked up from germline, CDR1 is SGHAT and CDR2 is FQNNGV. The J segment lost 7 bases and the V segment lost 5 bases, leaving 12 bases of the junction unmatched. For the CDR3, the DNA is TGTGCCAGCAGCAGAGGACTAGCTCCTTTGGGCGGGGAGCTGTTTTTT. Its translation: CASSRGLAPLGGELFF.

The chain joins TRBV5-4 to TRBJ2-7; maybe TRBD1 (6 bases). The V gene's germline CDR1 is SGHNT and CDR2 YYREEE (reference sequence). V was clipped by 1 base and J by 0 bases, with 11 bases between them. CDR3 size: 15 residues. CDR3 residues: CASSLKGHGSYEQYF. The CDR3 DNA is TGTGCCAGCAGCTTGAAGGGACACGGCTCCTACGAGCAGTACTTC.

This sequence joins TRBV29-1 and TRBJ1-1; tentative D call: TRBD1 (5 bases). Looked up from germline, CDR1 is SQVTM and CDR2 is ANQGSEA. CDR3 size: 13 residues. Trimming stripped 3 bases from V and 4 bases from J, with 12 bases between. In DNA, the CDR3 is TGCAGCGTTGAGGGGCAGGGAGGCACTGAAGCTTTCTTT. It encodes CSVEGQGGTEAFF. The whole variable domain, filled in from reference TRBV29-1 and TRBJ1-1, reads SAVISQKPSRDICQRGTSLTIQCQVDSQVTMMFWYRQQPGQSLTLIATANQGSEATYESGFVIDKFPISRPNLTFSTLTVSNMSPEDSSIYLCSVEGQGGTEAFFGQGTRLTVV.

This sequence joins TRBV30 and TRBJ1-1; D unresolved. Per the germline V gene, CDR1 is GTSNPN and CDR2 is SVGIG (reference sequence). V lost 0 bases to trimming and J lost 1 base, with 6 bases between them. There are 13 residues in the CDR3. The CDR3 sequence: CAWSVDWNTEAFF. DNA for the CDR3: TGTGCCTGGAGTGTAGACTGGAACACTGAAGCTTTCTTT.

The chain recombines TRBV25-1 with TRBJ2-5, with D maybe TRBD2 (6 bases). Germline-derived CDR1 and CDR2 are MGHDK and SYGVNS. The V end was cut by 3 bases, the J end by 3 bases, with 11 bases between. The CDR3 has 14 amino acids. The CDR3: CASSDLAYEETQYF. For the CDR3, the DNA is TGTGCCAGCAGTGACCTAGCGTACGAAGAGACCCAGTACTTC.

The CDR3 reads CASSLGTGINEKLFF. The CDR3 DNA reads TGTGCCAGCAGCTTAGGGACAGGGATAAATGAAAAACTGTTTTTT. The chain recombines TRBV7-6 with TRBJ1-4, with 8 positions matching TRBD1. After removal of 1 base from V and 5 bases from J, the junction contained 3 bases not matched to a gene. Germline assignment: CDR1 SGHVS and CDR2 FNYEAQ. The CDR3 length is 15 residues.

The V call is TRBV14, the J call TRBJ2-3; 13 bases are a match to TRBD2. Losses at the gene ends were 1 base for V and 6 bases for J; bases not matched to a gene: 4. CDR1 is SGHDN, CDR2 FVKESK, per germline. This CDR3 spans 16 amino acids. CDR3 protein: CASSQGTSGSRDTQYF. DNA of the CDR3: TGTGCCAGCAGCCAAGGGACTAGCGGGAGTAGGGATACGCAGTATTTT.

V is TRBV4-1 and J is TRBJ2-7; 10 positions agree with TRBD1. CDR3 length: 13 residues. Germline CDR1 reads MGHRA; CDR2 reads YSYEKL. The V gene end was trimmed by 9 bases and the J gene end by 3 bases; junction bases not matched to a gene: 5. The CDR3, as DNA: TGCGCCAGTGGGGGGGACAGGGGCTACGAGCAGTACTTC. This encodes CASGGDRGYEQYF.

The chain carries TRBV27 and TRBJ2-1, with 7 bases identical to TRBD1. CDR1 is MNHEY and CDR2 is SMNVEV in the germline V gene (reference sequence). The CDR3 is made up of 16 amino acids. V lost 5 bases, J lost 4 bases, and 11 bases stayed unmatched. CDR3 DNA sequence: TGTGCCAGCAGTGGGGCCTTGGGGACAGCTTACAATGAGCAGTTCTTC. Encoded protein: CASSGALGTAYNEQFF.